Presented here are 5 T cell receptor beta chains from one specimen sequenced in a study of early T cells in non-severe SARS-CoV-2 infection (dated by TCRdb to the early 2020s). Libraries were made using 5' RACE. Sequencing relied on a NextSeq 500. The public reads were reprocessed in TCRdb via fastp at Q25 and MiXCR, keeping in-frame beta chains. Under each unique CDR3 protein, matching rows form one entry showing the most common genes and DNA. The sample table holds roughly 47,000 distinct CDR3 sequences, of which roughly 6% were seen once. The ten biggest clones cover approximately 2.8% of the sample. Sequenced here: whole blood, sampled at baseline. These receptors came from an adult who was a healthcare worker with PCR-confirmed SARS-CoV-2 infection or an uninfected control (not recorded which).

V is TRBV28 and J is TRBJ2-5; 7 bases are a match to TRBD2. The germline CDR1 and CDR2 sequences are MDHEN and SYDVKM. This CDR3 has 13 amino acids. Germline trimming cut 7 bases from V and 2 bases from J; bases unmatched to any gene: 4. CDR3 residues: CASKRGGQETQYF. The CDR3, as DNA: TGTGCCAGCAAGCGCGGGGGACAAGAGACCCAGTACTTC.

Only a few counts were recorded for this clonotype. The chain carries TRBV5-1 and TRBJ2-6; the D is unclear. CDR3 length: 14 residues. Trimming left V 1 base short and J 2 bases short, with 4 bases between. Germline-derived CDR1 and CDR2 are SGHRS and YFSETQ. The CDR3 is CASSLTTGANVLTF. The CDR3 DNA is TGCGCCAGCAGCTTGACAACTGGGGCCAACGTCCTGACTTTC.

Ten or more counts support this clonotype. The rearrangement uses TRBV7-6 and TRBJ1-2, with D unresolved. The germline V gene encodes CDR1 SGHVS and CDR2 FNYEAQ. Trimming removed 6 bases at V and 4 bases at J, with 9 bases between. The CDR3 length is 12 residues. CDR3 sequence reads: CASRGPSYGYTF. The DNA of the CDR3 is TGTGCCAGCAGGGGTCCATCCTATGGCTACACCTTC.

This clonotype was recorded a few times. The rearrangement links TRBV6-2 or TRBV6-3 to TRBJ2-7; 7 bases line up with TRBD1. Germline CDR1 MNHEY, CDR2 SVGEGT. The CDR3 covers 14 residues. The V gene end was trimmed by 4 bases and the J gene end by 6 bases; junction bases not matched to a gene: 9. CDR3 sequence (DNA): TGTGCCAGCAGTTCGCAACCCGACAGGGCCGAGCAGTACTTC. Its translation is CASSSQPDRAEQYF.

This clonotype has at least ten counts. The chain recombines TRBV13 with TRBJ2-5; 7 bases map to TRBD1. V trimming: 1 base; J trimming: 9 bases; junction bases outside the gene matches: 11. CDR3 length: 15 residues. From germline, CDR1 is PRHDT and CDR2 FYEKMQ (reference sequence). CDR3 loop: CASSLVAQGIGAQYF. CDR3 nucleotide sequence: TGTGCCAGCAGCTTAGTAGCACAGGGGATCGGGGCCCAGTACTTC.